This TCR beta chain was profiled in a study of cytomegalovirus exposure and HLA in healthy donors. Use of 60 Vbeta and 13 Jbeta primers characterized the PCR. Some clones are missing from TCRdb's copy, which holds only in-frame ones; the method was immunoSEQ multiplex PCR. The sample holds 85,000 to 100,000 clones, 70% to 80% seen once. CDR3 length: 14 residues. Germline assignment: CDR1 MNHEY and CDR2 SVGAGI. Sample: PBMCs. The V gene is TRBV6-5, the J gene TRBJ2-5; the match to TRBD1 covers 7 bases. The J call is uncertain, as TRBJ2-7 better fits the DNA end. The receptor comes from a male donor in good health and CMV-seropositive. The CDR3 DNA reads as TGTGCCAGCAGCCCCCACAGGGGCCCCAACGAGCAGTACTTC. Encoded protein: CASSPHRGPNEQYF.